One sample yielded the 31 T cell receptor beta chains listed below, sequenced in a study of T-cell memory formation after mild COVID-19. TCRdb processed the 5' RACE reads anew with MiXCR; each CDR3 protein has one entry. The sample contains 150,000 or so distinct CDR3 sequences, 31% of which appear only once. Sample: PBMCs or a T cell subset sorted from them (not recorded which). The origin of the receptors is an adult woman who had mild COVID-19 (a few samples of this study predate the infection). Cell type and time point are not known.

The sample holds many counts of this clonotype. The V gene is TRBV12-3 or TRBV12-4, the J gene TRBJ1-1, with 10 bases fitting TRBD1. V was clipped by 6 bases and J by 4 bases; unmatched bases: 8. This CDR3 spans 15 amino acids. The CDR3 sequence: CASSRPGQGTTEAFF. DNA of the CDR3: TGTGCCAGCAGCAGACCGGGACAGGGGACCACTGAAGCTTTCTTT.

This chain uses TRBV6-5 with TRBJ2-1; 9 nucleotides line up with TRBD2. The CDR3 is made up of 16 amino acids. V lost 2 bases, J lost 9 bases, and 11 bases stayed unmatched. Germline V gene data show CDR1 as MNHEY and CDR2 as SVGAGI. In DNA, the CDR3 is TGTGCCAGCAGTTACCCAGCCGCTAGCGGGAAGGGTGAGCAGTTCTTC. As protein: CASSYPAASGKGEQFF.

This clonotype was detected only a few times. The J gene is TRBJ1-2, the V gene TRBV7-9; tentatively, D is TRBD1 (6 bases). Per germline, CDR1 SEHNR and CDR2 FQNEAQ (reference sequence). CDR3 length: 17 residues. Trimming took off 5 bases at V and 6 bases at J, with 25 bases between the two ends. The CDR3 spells CASSPRGRGIGLDGYTF. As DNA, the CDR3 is TGTGCCAGCAGCCCCCGGGGCAGGGGAATCGGGTTGGATGGCTACACCTTC.

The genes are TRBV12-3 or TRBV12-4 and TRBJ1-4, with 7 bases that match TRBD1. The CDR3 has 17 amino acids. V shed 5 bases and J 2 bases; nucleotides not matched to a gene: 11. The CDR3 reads CASSPGGGQSTNEKLFF. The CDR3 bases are TGTGCCAGCAGTCCAGGGGGGGGGCAGTCGACTAATGAAAAACTGTTTTTT.

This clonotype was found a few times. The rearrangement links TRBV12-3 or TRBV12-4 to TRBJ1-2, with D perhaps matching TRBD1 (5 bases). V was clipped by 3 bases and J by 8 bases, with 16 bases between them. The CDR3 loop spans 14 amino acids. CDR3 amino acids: CASSFRGTHGGYTF. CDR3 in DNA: TGTGCCAGCAGTTTTCGTGGGACTCACGGCGGCTACACCTTC.

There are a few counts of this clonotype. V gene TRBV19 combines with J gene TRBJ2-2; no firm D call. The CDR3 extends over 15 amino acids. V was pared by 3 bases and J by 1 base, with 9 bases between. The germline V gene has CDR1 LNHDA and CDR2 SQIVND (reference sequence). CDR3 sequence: CASSIRALNTGELFF. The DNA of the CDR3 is TGTGCCAGTAGTATTCGGGCACTGAACACCGGGGAGCTGTTTTTT. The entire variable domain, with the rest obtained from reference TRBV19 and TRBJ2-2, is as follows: DGGITQSPKYLFRKEGQNVTLSCEQNLNHDAMYWYRQDPGQGLRLIYYSQIVNDFQKGDIAEGYSVSREKKESFPLTVTSAQKNPTAFYLCASSIRALNTGELFFGEGSRLTVL.

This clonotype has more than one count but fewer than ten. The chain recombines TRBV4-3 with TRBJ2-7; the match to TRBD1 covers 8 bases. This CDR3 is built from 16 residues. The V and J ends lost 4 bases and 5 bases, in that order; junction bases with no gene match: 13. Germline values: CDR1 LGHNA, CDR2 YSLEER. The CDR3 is CASSRTPGQGGDEQYF. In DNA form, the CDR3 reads TGCGCCAGCAGCCGGACCCCCGGACAGGGTGGCGACGAGCAGTACTTC.

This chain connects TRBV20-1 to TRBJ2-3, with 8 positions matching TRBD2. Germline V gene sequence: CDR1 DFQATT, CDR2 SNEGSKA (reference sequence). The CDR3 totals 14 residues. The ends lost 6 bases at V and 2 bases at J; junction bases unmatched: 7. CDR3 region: CSARAGELTDTQYF. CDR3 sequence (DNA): TGCAGTGCCCGAGCGGGGGAGCTCACAGATACGCAGTATTTT.

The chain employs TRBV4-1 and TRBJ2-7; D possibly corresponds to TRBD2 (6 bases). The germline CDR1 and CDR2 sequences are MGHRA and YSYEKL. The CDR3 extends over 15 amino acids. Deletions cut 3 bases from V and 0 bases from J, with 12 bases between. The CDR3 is CASSQGLGISYEQYF. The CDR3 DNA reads TGCGCCAGCAGCCAGGGACTCGGGATCTCCTACGAGCAGTACTTC.

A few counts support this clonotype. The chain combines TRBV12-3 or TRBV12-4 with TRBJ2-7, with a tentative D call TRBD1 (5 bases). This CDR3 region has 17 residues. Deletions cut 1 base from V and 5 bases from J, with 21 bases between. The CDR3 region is CASSLGQPHHPSHEQYF. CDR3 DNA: TGTGCCAGCAGTTTAGGACAGCCCCATCACCCAAGCCACGAGCAGTACTTC.

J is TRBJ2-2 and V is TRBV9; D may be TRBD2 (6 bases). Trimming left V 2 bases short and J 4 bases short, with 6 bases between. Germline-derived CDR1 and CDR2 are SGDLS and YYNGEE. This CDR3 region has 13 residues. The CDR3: CASSVGGTGELFF. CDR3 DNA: TGTGCCAGCAGCGTGGGGGGCACCGGGGAGCTGTTTTTT.

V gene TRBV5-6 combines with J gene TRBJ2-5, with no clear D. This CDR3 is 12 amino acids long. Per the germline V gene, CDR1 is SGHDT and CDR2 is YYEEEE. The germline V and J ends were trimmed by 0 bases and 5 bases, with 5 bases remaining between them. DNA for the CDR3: TGTGCCAGCAGCTTGGTGGCGGAGACCCAGTACTTC. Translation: CASSLVAETQYF.

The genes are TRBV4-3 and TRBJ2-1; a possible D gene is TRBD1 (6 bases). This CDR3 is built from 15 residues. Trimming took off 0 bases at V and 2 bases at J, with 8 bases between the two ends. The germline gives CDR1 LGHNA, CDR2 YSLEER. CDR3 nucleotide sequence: TGCGCCAGCAGCCAAGACAGGGGAACCTACAATGAGCAGTTCTTC. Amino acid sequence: CASSQDRGTYNEQFF.

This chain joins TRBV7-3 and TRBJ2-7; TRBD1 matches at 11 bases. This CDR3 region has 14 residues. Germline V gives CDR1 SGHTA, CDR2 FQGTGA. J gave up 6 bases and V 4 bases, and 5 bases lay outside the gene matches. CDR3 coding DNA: TGTGCCAGCAGCTCCCACGGGACAGGGGGCGAGCAGTACTTC. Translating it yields CASSSHGTGGEQYF. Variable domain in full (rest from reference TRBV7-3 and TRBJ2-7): GAGVSQTPSNKVTEKGKYVELRCDPISGHTALYWYRQSLGQGPEFLIYFQGTGAADDSGLPNDRFFAVRPEGSVSTLKIQRTERGDSAVYLCASSSHGTGGEQYFGPGTRLTVT.

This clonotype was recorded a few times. In nucleotides, the CDR3 is TGTGCCAGCAGCCGACCGACAGGGGAAATAAACTATGGCTACACCTTC. It translates to CASSRPTGEINYGYTF. The chain combines TRBV4-2 with TRBJ1-2; 8 bases agree with TRBD1. The CDR3 has 16 residues. The ends lost 4 bases at V and 2 bases at J; junction bases unmatched: 9. In germline, CDR1 is LGHNA, CDR2 YNFKEQ.

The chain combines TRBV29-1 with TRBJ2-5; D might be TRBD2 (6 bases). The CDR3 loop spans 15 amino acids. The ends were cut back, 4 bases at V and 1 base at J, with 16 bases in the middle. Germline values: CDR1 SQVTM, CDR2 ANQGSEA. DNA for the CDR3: TGCAGCGTTGTTCCTAGCGCCGCCATCCAAGAGACCCAGTACTTC. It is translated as CSVVPSAAIQETQYF.

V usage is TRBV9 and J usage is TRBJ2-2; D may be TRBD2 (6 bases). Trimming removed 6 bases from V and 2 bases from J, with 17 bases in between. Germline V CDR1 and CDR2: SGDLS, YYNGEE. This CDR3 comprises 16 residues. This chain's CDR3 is CASTPLAEINTGELFF. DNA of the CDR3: TGTGCCAGCACCCCCTTAGCGGAAATTAACACCGGGGAGCTGTTTTTT.

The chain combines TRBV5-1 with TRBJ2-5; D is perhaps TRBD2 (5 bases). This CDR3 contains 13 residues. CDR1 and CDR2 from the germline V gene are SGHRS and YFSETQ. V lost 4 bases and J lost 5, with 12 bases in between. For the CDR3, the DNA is TGCGCCAGCAGCCTGAGGGTAGGGGAGACCCAGTACTTC. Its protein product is CASSLRVGETQYF.

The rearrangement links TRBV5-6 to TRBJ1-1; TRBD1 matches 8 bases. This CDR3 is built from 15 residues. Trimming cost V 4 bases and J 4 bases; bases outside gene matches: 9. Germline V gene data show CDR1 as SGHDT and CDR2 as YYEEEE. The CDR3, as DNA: TGTGCCAGCAGCCCAGTGGACAGGGATCGCACTGAAGCTTTCTTT. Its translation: CASSPVDRDRTEAFF.

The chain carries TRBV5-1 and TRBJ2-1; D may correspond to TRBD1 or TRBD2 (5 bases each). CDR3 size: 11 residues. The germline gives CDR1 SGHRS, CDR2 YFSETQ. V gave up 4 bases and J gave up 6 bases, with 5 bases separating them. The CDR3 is CASSGGNEQFF. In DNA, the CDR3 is TGCGCCAGCAGCGGGGGCAATGAGCAGTTCTTC.

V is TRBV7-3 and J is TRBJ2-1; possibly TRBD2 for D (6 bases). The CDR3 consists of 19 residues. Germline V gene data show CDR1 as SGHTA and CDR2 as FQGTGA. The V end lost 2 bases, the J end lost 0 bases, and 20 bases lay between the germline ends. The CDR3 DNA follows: TGTGCCAGCAGCTTAGAGTTAGCGGACTTCAGGAGCTCCTACAATGAGCAGTTCTTC. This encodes CASSLELADFRSSYNEQFF. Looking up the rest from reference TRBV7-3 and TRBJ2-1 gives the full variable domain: GAGVSQTPSNKVTEKGKYVELRCDPISGHTALYWYRQSLGQGPEFLIYFQGTGAADDSGLPNDRFFAVRPEGSVSTLKIQRTERGDSAVYLCASSLELADFRSSYNEQFFGPGTRLTVL.

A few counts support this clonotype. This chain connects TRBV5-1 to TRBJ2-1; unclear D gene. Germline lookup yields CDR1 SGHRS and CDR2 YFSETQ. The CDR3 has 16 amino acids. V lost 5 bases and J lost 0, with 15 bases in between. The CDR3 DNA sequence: TGCGCCAGCAGATCGTCCGCCGACCCCTCCTACAATGAGCAGTTCTTC. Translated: CASRSSADPSYNEQFF.

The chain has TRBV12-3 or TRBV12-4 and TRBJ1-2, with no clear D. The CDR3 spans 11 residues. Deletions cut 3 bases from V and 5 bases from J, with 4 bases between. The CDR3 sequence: CASSFKYGYTF. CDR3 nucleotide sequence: TGTGCCAGCAGTTTTAAGTATGGCTACACCTTC.

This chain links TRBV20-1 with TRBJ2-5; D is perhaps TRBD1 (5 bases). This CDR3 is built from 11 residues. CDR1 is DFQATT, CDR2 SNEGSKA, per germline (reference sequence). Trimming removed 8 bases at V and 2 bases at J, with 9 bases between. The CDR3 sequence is CSCKGQETQYF. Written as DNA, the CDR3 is TGCAGTTGCAAGGGGCAAGAGACCCAGTACTTC.

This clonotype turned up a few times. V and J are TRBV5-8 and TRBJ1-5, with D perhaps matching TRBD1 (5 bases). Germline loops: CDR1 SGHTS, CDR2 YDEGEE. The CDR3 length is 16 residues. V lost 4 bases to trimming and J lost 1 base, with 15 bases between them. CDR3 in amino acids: CASSGFQGLSNQPQHF. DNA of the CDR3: TGTGCCAGCAGCGGATTTCAGGGCCTCAGCAATCAGCCCCAGCATTTT.

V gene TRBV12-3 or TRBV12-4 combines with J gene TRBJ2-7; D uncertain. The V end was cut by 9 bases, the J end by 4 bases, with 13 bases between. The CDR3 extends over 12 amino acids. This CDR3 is CASGGSGYEQYF. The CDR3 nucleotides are TGTGCCAGTGGTGGGTCTGGTTACGAGCAGTACTTC.

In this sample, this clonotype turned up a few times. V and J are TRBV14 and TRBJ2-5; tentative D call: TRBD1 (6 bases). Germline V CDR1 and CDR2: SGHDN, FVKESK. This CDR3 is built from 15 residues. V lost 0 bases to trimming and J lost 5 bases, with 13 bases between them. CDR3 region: CASSQDVGAGETQYF. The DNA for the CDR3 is TGTGCCAGCAGCCAAGATGTGGGGGCCGGGGAGACCCAGTACTTC.

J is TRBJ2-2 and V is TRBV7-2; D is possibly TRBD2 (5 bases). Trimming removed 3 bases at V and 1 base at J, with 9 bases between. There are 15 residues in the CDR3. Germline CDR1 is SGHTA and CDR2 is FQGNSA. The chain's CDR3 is CASSLVGVNTGELFF. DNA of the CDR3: TGTGCCAGCAGCTTGGTCGGGGTGAACACCGGGGAGCTGTTTTTT.

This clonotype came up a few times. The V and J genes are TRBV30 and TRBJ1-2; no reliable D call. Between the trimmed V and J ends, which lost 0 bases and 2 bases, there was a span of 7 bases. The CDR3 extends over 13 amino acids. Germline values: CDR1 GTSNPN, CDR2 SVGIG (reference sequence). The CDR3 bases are TGTGCCTGGAGTGTTGACGAGAACTATGGCTACACCTTC. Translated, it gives CAWSVDENYGYTF.

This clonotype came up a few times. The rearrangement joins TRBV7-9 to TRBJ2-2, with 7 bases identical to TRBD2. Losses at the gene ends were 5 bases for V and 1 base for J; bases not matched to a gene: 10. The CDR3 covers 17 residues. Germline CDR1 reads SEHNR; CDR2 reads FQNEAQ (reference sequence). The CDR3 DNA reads TGTGCCAGCAGCCCAACCGGGACTATTATGAACACCGGGGAGCTGTTTTTT. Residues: CASSPTGTIMNTGELFF. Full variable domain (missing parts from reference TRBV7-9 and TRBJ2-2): DTGVSQNPRHKITKRGQNVTFRCDPISEHNRLYWYRQTLGQGPEFLTYFQNEAQLEKSRLLSDRFSAERPKGSFSTLEIQRTEQGDSAMYLCASSPTGTIMNTGELFFGEGSRLTVL.

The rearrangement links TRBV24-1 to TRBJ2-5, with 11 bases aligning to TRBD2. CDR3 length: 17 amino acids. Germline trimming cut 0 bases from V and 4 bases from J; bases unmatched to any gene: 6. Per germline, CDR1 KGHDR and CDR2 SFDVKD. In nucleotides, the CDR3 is TGTGCCACCAGTGATTTGAGTCTAGCGGGAGGAGGAGAGACCCAGTACTTC. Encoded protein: CATSDLSLAGGGETQYF.